This T cell receptor beta chain was sequenced during a study of T-cell reconstitution after alpha-beta-depleted transplantation in children. Study results and limitations: One year after transplant, T-cell counts and diversity came mostly from newly produced T cells. After transplant, at about two months, alpha-beta T cells were reportedly derived from several hundred expanded graft clones. Some patients' high day-60 TCRbeta diversity was traced to surviving recipient T cells and thymic progenitors.

The germline gives CDR1 SGHTA, CDR2 FQGNSA. V was pared by 7 bases and J by 7 bases, with 6 bases of the junction left unmatched. The CDR3 is 14 residues long. Unique molecular identifiers were used to barcode this TCRbeta library. TCRdb independently ran MiXCR on the PCR reads; one entry per CDR3 protein. Seen here are some 600,000 distinct CDR3 sequences, 13% observed once, and the top ten hold 2.2%. About this clonotype: The antigen remains unidentified.

This sequence originates from a male patient younger than 18 who had a stem cell transplant for acute myeloid leukemia, so the T cells may come from the graft donor. Here the sequenced sample was PBMCs, mostly from graft donor cells, taken 360 days after TCRalphabeta/CD19-depleted stem cell transplant. The V gene is TRBV7-2, the J gene TRBJ2-1; 11 nucleotides agree with TRBD2. CDR3 amino acids: CASILGLADNEQFF. DNA of the CDR3: TGTGCCAGCATCTTGGGACTAGCGGATAATGAGCAGTTCTTC. The variable domain in full, completed from reference TRBV7-2 and TRBJ2-1, reads GAGVSQSPSNKVTEKGKDVELRCDPISGHTALYWYRQSLGQGLEFLIYFQGNSAPDKSGLPSDRFSAERTGGSVSTLTIQRTQQEDSAVYLCASILGLADNEQFFGPGTRLTVL.